This TCR beta chain was obtained from a study of beta chain features in type 1 diabetes. Whole-study results and caveats: Shorter TCRB CDR3s, moderately but significantly so, marked every one of the four CD4+ subsets in Type 1 diabetes patients. Compared with healthy donors, patients appeared to share more similar naive, central memory and regulatory TCRB repertoires. Because the template was cDNA, high-expressing cells might be over-represented.

This clone has just a few counts. Its antigen is not known. Every donor had blood drawn once into heparin, around 120 mL on average. CDR1 and CDR2 (germline): KGHSH, LQKENI. The germline V and J ends were trimmed by 7 bases and 4 bases, with 11 bases remaining between them. This CDR3 is 13 amino acids long. Since all of the isolated RNA was reverse transcribed, expressed TCRB transcripts were what got sequenced. Sequenced by immunoSEQ multiplex PCR; TCRdb stores in-frame clones only, minus some. Here the sample spans nearly 700,000 clones, around 15% being singletons. The chain employs TRBV18 and TRBJ1-3, with unresolved D. The clonotype comes from a man aged 18 to 29 with type 1 diabetes. Sequenced input: naive CD4+ T cells from blood. CDR3: CASYFEGGNTIYF. The CDR3 region has the DNA TGTGCCAGCTATTTCGAGGGAGGAAACACCATATATTTT.